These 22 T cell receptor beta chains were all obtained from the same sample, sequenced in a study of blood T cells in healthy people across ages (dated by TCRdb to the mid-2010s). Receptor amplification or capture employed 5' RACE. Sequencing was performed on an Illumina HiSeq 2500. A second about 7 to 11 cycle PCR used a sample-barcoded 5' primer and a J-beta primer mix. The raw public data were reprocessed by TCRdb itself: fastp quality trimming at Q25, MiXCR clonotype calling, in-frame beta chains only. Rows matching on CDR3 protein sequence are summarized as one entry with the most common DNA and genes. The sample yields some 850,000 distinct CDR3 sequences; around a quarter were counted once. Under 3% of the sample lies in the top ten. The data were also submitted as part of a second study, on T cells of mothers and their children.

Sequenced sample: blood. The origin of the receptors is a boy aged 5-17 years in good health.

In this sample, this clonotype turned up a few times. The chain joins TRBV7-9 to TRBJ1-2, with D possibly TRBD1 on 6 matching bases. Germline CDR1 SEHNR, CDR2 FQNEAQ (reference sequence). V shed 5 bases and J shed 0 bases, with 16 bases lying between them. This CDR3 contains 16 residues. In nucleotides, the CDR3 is TGTGCCAGCAGCCCCGGTCGGACAGAGCCTAACTATGGCTACACCTTC. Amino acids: CASSPGRTEPNYGYTF.

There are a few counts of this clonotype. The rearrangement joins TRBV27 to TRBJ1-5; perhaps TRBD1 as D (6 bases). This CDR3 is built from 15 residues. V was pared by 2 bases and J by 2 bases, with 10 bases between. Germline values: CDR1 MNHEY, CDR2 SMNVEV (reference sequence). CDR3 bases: TGTGCCAGCAGTTTAACGGGGGCCGGCAATCAGCCCCAGCATTTT. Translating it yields CASSLTGAGNQPQHF.

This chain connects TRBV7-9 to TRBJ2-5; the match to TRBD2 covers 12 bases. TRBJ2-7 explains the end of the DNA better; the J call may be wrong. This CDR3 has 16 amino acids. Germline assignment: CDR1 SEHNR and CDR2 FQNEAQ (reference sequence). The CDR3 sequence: CASSLGQTSGGYEQYF. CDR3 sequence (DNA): TGTGCCAGCAGCTTAGGACAGACTAGCGGGGGTTACGAGCAGTACTTC.

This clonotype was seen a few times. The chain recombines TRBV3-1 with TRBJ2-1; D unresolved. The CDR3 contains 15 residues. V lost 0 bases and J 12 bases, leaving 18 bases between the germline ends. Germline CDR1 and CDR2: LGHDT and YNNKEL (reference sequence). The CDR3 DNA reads TGTGCCAGCAGCCAAGATTATGCGACTTTGATGGGGCAGTTCTTC. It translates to CASSQDYATLMGQFF.

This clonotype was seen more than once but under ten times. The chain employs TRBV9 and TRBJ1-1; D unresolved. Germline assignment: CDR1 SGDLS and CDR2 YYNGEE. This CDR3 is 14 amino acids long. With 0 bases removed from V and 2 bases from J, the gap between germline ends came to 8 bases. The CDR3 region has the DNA TGTGCCAGCAGCGTAGGCAGCGAAAACACTGAAGCTTTCTTT. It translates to CASSVGSENTEAFF.

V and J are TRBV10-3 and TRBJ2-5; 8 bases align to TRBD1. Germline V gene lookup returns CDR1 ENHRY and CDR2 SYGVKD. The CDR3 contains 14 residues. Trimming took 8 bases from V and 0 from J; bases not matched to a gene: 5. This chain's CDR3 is CAIGRTGYQETQYF. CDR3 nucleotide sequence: TGTGCCATCGGACGGACAGGGTACCAAGAGACCCAGTACTTC.

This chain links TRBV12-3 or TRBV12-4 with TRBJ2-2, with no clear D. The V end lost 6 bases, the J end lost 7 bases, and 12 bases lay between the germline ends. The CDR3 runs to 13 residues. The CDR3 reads CASSFEGLGELFF. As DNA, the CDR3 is TGTGCCAGCAGCTTCGAAGGTCTCGGGGAGCTGTTTTTT.

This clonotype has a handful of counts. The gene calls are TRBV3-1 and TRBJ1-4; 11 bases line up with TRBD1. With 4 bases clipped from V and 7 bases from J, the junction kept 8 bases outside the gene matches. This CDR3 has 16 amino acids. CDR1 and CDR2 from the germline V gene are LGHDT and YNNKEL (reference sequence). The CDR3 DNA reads TGTGCCAGCAGCCGCAGAGGAGGGACAGGGGGTGAAAAACTGTTTTTT. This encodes CASSRRGGTGGEKLFF.

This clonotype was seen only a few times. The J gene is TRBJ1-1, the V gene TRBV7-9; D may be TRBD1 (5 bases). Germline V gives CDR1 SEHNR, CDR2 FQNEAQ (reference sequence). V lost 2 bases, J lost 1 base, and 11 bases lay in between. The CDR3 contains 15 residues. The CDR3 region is CASSLPGQQNTEAFF. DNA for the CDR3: TGTGCCAGCAGCTTACCGGGGCAACAGAACACTGAAGCTTTCTTT.

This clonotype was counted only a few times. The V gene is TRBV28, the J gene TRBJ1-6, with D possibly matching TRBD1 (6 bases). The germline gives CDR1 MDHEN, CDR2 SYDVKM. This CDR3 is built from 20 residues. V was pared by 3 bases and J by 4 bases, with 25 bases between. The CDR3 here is CASSFPAGHSQPNYNSPLHF. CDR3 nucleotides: TGTGCCAGCAGTTTTCCGGCGGGACATTCGCAGCCCAATTATAATTCACCCCTCCACTTT.

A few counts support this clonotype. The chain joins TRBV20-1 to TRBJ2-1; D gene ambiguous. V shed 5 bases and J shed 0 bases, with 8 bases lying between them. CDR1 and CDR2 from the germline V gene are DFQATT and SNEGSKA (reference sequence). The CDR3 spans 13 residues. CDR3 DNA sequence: TGCAGTGCTGTGAAATCCTCCTACAATGAGCAGTTCTTC. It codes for CSAVKSSYNEQFF.

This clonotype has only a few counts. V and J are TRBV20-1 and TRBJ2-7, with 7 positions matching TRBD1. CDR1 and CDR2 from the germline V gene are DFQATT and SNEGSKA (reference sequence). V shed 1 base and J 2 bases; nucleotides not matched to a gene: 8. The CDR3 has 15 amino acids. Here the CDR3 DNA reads TGCAGTGCTAGAGGAGCGAGGACAGGAGCCTACGAGCAGTACTTC. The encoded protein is CSARGARTGAYEQYF.

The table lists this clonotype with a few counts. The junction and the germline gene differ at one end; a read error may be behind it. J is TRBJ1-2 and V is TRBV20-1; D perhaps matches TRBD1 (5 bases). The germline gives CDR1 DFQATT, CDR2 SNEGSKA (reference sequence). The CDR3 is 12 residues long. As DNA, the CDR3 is TGCAGTGCTGGGACGGTCAACTACGGCTACACCTTC. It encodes CSAGTVNYGYTF.

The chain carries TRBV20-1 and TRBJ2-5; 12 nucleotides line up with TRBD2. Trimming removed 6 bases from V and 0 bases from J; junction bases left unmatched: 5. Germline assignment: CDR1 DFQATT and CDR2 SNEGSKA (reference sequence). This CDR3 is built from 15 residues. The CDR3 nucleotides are TGCAGTGCGATCACTAGCGGGGGGAACCAAGAGACCCAGTACTTC. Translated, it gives CSAITSGGNQETQYF.

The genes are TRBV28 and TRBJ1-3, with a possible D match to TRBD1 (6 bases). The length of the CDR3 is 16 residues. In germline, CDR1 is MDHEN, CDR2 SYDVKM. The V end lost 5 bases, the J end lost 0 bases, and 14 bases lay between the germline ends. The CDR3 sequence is CASSNRGQGSGNTIYF. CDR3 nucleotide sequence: TGTGCCAGCAGTAATCGGGGACAAGGCTCTGGAAACACCATATATTTT. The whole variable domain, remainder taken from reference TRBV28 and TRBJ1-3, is DVKVTQSSRYLVKRTGEKVFLECVQDMDHENMFWYRQDPGLGLRLIYFSYDVKMKEKGDIPEGYSVSREKKERFSLILESASTNQTSMYLCASSNRGQGSGNTIYFGEGSWLTVV.

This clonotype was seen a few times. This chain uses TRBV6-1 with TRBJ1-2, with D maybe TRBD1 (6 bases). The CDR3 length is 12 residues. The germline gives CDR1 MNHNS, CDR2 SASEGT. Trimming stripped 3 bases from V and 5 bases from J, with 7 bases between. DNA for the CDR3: TGTGCCAGCAGTGAGGACAGATATGGCTACACCTTC. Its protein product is CASSEDRYGYTF.

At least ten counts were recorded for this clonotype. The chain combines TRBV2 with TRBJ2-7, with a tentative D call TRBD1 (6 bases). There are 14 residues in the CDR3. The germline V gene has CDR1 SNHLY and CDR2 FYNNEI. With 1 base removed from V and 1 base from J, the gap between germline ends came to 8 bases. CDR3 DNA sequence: TGTGCCAGCAGTGAAGGCAGGGGATCCTACGAGCAGTACTTC. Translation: CASSEGRGSYEQYF. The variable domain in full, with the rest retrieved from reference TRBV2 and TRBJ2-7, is EPEVTQTPSHQVTQMGQEVILRCVPISNHLYFYWYRQILGQKVEFLVSFYNNEISEKSEIFDDQFSVERPDGSNFTLKIRSTKLEDSAMYFCASSEGRGSYEQYFGPGTRLTVT.

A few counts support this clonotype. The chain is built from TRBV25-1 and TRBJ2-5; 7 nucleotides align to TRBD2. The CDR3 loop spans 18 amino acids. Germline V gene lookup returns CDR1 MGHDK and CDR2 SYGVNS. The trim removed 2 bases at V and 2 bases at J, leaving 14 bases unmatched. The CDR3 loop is CASSEELGAGSQQETQYF. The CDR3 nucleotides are TGTGCCAGCAGTGAAGAATTGGGAGCGGGGAGCCAACAAGAGACCCAGTACTTC.

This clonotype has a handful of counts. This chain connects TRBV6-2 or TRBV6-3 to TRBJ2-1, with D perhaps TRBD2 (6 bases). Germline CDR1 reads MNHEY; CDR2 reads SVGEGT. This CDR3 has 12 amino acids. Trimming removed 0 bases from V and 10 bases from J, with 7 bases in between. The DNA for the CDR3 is TGTGCCAGCAGTTACTCGACTAGAGAGCAGTTCTTC. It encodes CASSYSTREQFF.

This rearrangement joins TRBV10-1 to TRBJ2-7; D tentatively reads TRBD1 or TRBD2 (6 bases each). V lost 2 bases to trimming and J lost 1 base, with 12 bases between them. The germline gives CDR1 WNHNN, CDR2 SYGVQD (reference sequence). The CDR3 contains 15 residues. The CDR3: CASSEGLGGSYEQYF. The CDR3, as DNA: TGCGCCAGCAGTGAGGGCCTAGGGGGGTCCTACGAGCAGTACTTC.

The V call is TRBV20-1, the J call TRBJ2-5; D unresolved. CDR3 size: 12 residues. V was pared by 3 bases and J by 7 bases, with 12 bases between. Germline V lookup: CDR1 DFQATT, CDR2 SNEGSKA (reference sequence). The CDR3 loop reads CSARANRRTQYF. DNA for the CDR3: TGCAGTGCTAGGGCTAATAGGCGGACCCAGTACTTC.

CDR3 protein: CASSRGAGSSRELFF. CDR3 bases: TGTGCCAGCTCGCGGGGAGCGGGGAGTTCCAGGGAGCTGTTTTTT. The chain employs TRBV18 and TRBJ2-2, with 7 bases aligning to TRBD2. After removal of 6 bases from V and 9 bases from J, the junction contained 13 bases not matched to a gene. CDR3 length: 15 residues. Germline CDR1 reads KGHSH; CDR2 reads LQKENI.